The text below deals with one T cell receptor (beta chain). Its antigen is still unknown. Base quality data are lacking; no much larger clone is found one base away. Read against the paper, the sample's time point label means: baseline before first vaccination. Vaccinee samples were obtained from the UK trials COV001 and COV002, which included a single-blind randomized controlled phase 2/3 trial of AZD1222 (ChAdOx1 nCoV-19) in healthy adults. For TCRbeta chain sequencing, PBMC samples from trial participants were taken at day 0 and at day 28 after the second dose. These data originate in a study of T cell responses to AZD1222 COVID-19 vaccine (dated by TCRdb to about 2021). As for the study more broadly: Because spike-specific TCR depth and breadth did not differ between the two schedules, AZD1222 recipients who got a second dose at roughly 4 weeks were pooled with those who got a second dose at roughly 12 weeks. A total of approximately 250 trial participants underwent TCR sequencing, of whom 207 had received two doses of AZD1222 and about 25 had received two doses of the MenACWY control vaccine. Trial participants were enrolled by age into 18-55, 56-69 and 70-plus year subgroups, with approximately 160, 26 and 62 TCR-sequenced participants respectively.

The study at large found these results: Vaccine-associated CD4 TCRs spanned the whole spike protein, with dominant responses in regions 160-218 and 743-854. A significant rise in spike-specific TCR breadth and depth was observed after two AZD1222 doses relative to day 0 and relative to MenACWY recipients. Because no day 14 peak-response samples were available, repertoires were characterized only after the peak T cell response. Participants were mostly white British and included more females than males, and it was suggested by the authors that clonal diversity may have been underestimated. In the small 56-69-year group, the increase in depth fell short of significance, most likely because of low power. Only five to seven AZD1222 recipients were SARS-CoV-2 seropositive at baseline, limiting conclusions about previously exposed vaccinees. Epitopes outside the regions mutated in the B.1.351 and B.1.1.7 variants were reportedly recognized by nearly half of the unique spike-specific TCRs.

The CDR3 regions of human TCRbeta chains were analyzed by immunosequencing. In the source study's methods: TCRs in the repertoires were matched against a reference library of SARS-CoV-2-specific TCRs that had been generated with the MIRA antigen-specificity platform. Breadth was defined as the fraction of unique TCRs that were SARS-CoV-2-associated. Depth was defined as the fraction of total T cells that were SARS-CoV-2-associated. Using the MIRA data, each spike-specific TCR was assigned both to the spike region to which the TCR was reactive and to a CD4 or CD8 class. Log10-transformed breadth and depth values were compared by one-way ANOVA with Sidak's multiple comparisons tests. As stored in TCRdb, this immuneACCESS dataset retains in-frame rearrangements with V and J assigned. A fraction of the clones does not appear; measured against another copy, unresolved V genes explain less than half of the discrepancy, and the remainder lacks a known reason. V and J calls and clone size come straight from that table; D and trimming were deduced from the DNA. This sample has roughly 70,000 clones in its table, and roughly 85% of those were observed once. The top ten constitute over 20% of the sample.

Sample: peripheral blood, taken on day 0 of AZD1222 vaccination. The sequence came from an adult in good health.

CDR3 sequence: CASTPIETGDNQPQHF. The DNA reads TGTGCCAGCACTCCCATAGAGACAGGGGATAATCAGCCCCAGCATTTT. The chain is encoded by TRBV6-6 joined to TRBJ1-5; TRBD1 fits 8 bases in the junction. V is pruned by 7 bases and J by 4 bases, leaving 12 bases of the junction without a gene match. In the germline V gene (reference sequence), CDR1 corresponds to MNHNY and CDR2 to SVGAGI. The CDR3 covers 16 residues, taking in both the cysteine and the phenylalanine. The entry retains the CDR3 DNA only, 48 bases that are in frame from base 1.